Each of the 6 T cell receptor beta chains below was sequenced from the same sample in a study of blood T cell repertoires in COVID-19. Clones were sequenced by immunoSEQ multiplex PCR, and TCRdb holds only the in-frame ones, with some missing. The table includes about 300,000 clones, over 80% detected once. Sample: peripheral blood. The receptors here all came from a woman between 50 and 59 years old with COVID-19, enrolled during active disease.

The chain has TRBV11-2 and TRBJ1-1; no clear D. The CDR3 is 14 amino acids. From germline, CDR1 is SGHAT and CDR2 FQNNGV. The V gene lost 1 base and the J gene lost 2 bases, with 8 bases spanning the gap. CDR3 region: CASSLGLYNTEAFF. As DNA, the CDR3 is TGTGCCAGCAGCTTAGGGCTTTATAACACTGAAGCTTTCTTT.

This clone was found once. This chain's CDR3 is CASSFLGLAGVGYEQYF. Written as DNA, the CDR3 is TGTGCCAGCAGTTTTTTGGGACTAGCGGGAGTTGGCTACGAGCAGTACTTC. The chain recombines TRBV27 with TRBJ2-7, with TRBD2 matching over 14 bases. The CDR3 is 17 residues long. Looked up from germline, CDR1 is MNHEY and CDR2 is SMNVEV (reference sequence). The trim removed 3 bases at V and 3 bases at J, leaving 7 bases unmatched.

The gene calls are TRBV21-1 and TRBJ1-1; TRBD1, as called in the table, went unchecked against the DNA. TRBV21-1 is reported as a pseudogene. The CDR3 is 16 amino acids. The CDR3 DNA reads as TGTGCCAGCACACCCCAGGCAGGGAAGATGAACACTGAAGCTTTCTTT. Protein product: CASTPQAGKMNTEAFF.

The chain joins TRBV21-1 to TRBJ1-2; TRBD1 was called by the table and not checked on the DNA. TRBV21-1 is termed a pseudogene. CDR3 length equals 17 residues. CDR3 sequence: CASSKRQGPTPNYGYTF. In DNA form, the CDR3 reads TGTGCCAGCAGCAAAAGACAGGGACCAACTCCTAACTATGGCTACACCTTC.

The CDR3 coding sequence is TGTGCCAGCAGCTCGACAGGGGACTATTCACCCCTCCACTTT. Its protein product is CASSSTGDYSPLHF. The chain combines TRBV7-3 with TRBJ1-6; 8 bases map to TRBD1. The V gene end was trimmed by 4 bases and the J gene end by 8 bases; junction bases not matched to a gene: 4. The CDR3 has 14 residues. Germline loops: CDR1 SGHTA, CDR2 FQGTGA.

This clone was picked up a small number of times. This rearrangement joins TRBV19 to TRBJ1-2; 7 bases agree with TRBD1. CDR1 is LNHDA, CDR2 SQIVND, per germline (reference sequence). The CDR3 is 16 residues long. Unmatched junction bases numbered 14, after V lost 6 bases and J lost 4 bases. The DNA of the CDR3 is TGTGCCAGTAGCCGATTGGGACAGCTCAAAGGCTATGGCTACACCTTC. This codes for CASSRLGQLKGYGYTF. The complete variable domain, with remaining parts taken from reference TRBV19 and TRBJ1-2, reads DGGITQSPKYLFRKEGQNVTLSCEQNLNHDAMYWYRQDPGQGLRLIYYSQIVNDFQKGDIAEGYSVSREKKESFPLTVTSAQKNPTAFYLCASSRLGQLKGYGYTFGSGTRLTVV.